These 11 T cell receptor beta chains were sequenced from one sample in a study of cytomegalovirus exposure and HLA in healthy donors. PCR used 60 Vbeta primers and 13 Jbeta primers. The table came from immunoSEQ multiplex PCR; TCRdb's copy has only in-frame clones and leaves some out. The sample has 250,000 or so clones, approximately 91% seen once. The sample comprised PBMCs. The receptors shown here come from a girl aged 2 to 9 in good health and CMV-seronegative.

The CDR3 here is CSVWTGGLDTEAFF. For the CDR3, the DNA is TGCAGCGTTTGGACAGGGGGCTTAGACACTGAAGCTTTCTTT. The chain uses TRBV29-1 and TRBJ1-1; the match to TRBD1 covers 11 bases. Losses at the gene ends were 5 bases for V and 3 bases for J; bases not matched to a gene: 5. Germline V gene sequence: CDR1 SQVTM, CDR2 ANQGSEA. This CDR3 contains 14 residues. The full variable domain, completed using reference TRBV29-1 and TRBJ1-1, is SAVISQKPSRDICQRGTSLTIQCQVDSQVTMMFWYRQQPGQSLTLIATANQGSEATYESGFVIDKFPISRPNLTFSTLTVSNMSPEDSSIYLCSVWTGGLDTEAFFGQGTRLTVV.

This chain uses TRBV5-6 with TRBJ1-4; 8 bases are shared with TRBD1. The germline V gene has CDR1 SGHDT and CDR2 YYEEEE. This CDR3 contains 15 residues. Trimming removed 5 bases from V and 4 bases from J; junction bases left unmatched: 7. The CDR3 nucleotides read TGTGCCAGCAGTGGACAGGGCTTTGGTAATGAAAAACTGTTTTTT. Residues: CASSGQGFGNEKLFF.

This clone was recorded only once. The chain joins TRBV28 to TRBJ2-5; 7 nucleotides agree with TRBD2. The CDR3 runs to 13 residues. V dropped 9 bases and J dropped 4; count of bases not matched to a gene: 8. CDR1 is MDHEN, CDR2 SYDVKM, per germline. The CDR3 nucleotides are TGTGCCAGTTCTATAGCGGGTCTAGAGACCCAGTACTTC. Its translation is CASSIAGLETQYF.

This clone was seen a single time. The V and J genes are TRBV10-1 and TRBJ2-3, with 9 nucleotides matching TRBD2. CDR3 length: 15 residues. Looked up from germline, CDR1 is WNHNN and CDR2 is SYGVQD (reference sequence). J lost 3 bases, V lost 4 bases, and 5 bases had no gene match. CDR3 region: CASSASGDWTDTQYF. The CDR3 coding sequence is TGCGCCAGCAGTGCTAGCGGGGACTGGACAGATACGCAGTATTTT.

This clone was observed once. The chain carries TRBV4-1 and TRBJ2-1, with 8 bases that match TRBD2. V lost 4 bases and J lost 8; bases outside the gene matches: 16. The CDR3 contains 17 residues. Germline CDR1 and CDR2: MGHRA and YSYEKL. CDR3 sequence (DNA): TGCGCCAGCAGCCCTCGAGCTAGCGGGCCACCCAGCGATGAGCAGTTCTTC. This codes for CASSPRASGPPSDEQFF.

CDR3 sequence (DNA): TGCGCCAGCAGCCAAGGCCCGGGACAGGGGGCCATAGGCTCTGGAAACACCATATATTTT. Translating gives CASSQGPGQGAIGSGNTIYF. The chain has TRBV4-1 and TRBJ1-3; 12 bases are a match to TRBD1. This CDR3 spans 20 amino acids. CDR1 is MGHRA and CDR2 is YSYEKL in the germline V gene. V was pared by 1 base and J by 0 bases, with 10 bases of the junction left unmatched.

In this sample, this clone turned up a few times. This chain connects TRBV7-9 to TRBJ2-7; a possible D gene is TRBD2 (5 bases). The CDR3 runs to 12 residues. Germline CDR1 and CDR2: SEHNR and FQNEAQ (reference sequence). Trimming left V 5 bases short and J 6 bases short, with 11 bases between. This CDR3 reads CASSQHGVEQYF. The CDR3 coding sequence is TGTGCCAGCAGCCAACACGGGGTCGAGCAGTACTTC.

The CDR3 DNA is TGTGCCAGCAGCTCGTGGGTGGTCAGCGAGAACACTGAAGCTTTCTTT. Amino acid sequence: CASSSWVVSENTEAFF. V is TRBV5-4 and J is TRBJ1-1; D is unresolved. The V and J ends lost 3 bases and 1 base respectively, with 16 bases between them. CDR3 length equals 16 residues. Per the germline V gene, CDR1 is SGHNT and CDR2 is YYREEE (reference sequence).

The chain is built from TRBV6-1 and TRBJ2-5, with 8 bases fitting TRBD2. The length of the CDR3 is 14 residues. V shed 6 bases, J shed 9 bases, and the junction held 12 bases outside the gene matches. Germline CDR1 is MNHNS and CDR2 is SASEGT. The CDR3 sequence: CASSPNRVGLAQYF. Here the CDR3 DNA reads TGTGCCAGCAGCCCCAATCGAGTGGGACTAGCCCAGTACTTC.

The chain couples TRBV7-8 to TRBJ2-5, with D possibly TRBD1 on 7 matching bases. Germline V gene sequence: CDR1 SGHVS, CDR2 FQNEAQ. V was pared by 1 base and J by 7 bases, with 10 bases between. The CDR3 has 13 amino acids. CDR3 sequence reads: CASSLGQGGTQYF. CDR3 sequence (DNA): TGTGCCAGCAGCTTAGGGCAGGGGGGGACCCAGTACTTC. Filled out from reference TRBV7-8 and TRBJ2-5, the complete variable domain reads GAGVSQSPRYKVAKRGQDVALRCDPISGHVSLFWYQQALGQGPEFLTYFQNEAQLDKSGLPSDRFFAERPEGSVSTLKIQRTQQEDSAVYLCASSLGQGGTQYFGPGTRLLVL.

This clone was observed a few times. CDR3 residues: CASGGDQPQHF. Here the CDR3 DNA reads TGTGCCAGCGGGGGGGATCAGCCCCAGCATTTT. The chain joins TRBV2 to TRBJ1-5; possibly TRBD1 for D (5 bases). V was trimmed by 8 bases and J by 5 bases, leaving 7 bases between them. This CDR3 has 11 amino acids. Germline lookup yields CDR1 SNHLY and CDR2 FYNNEI.